This T cell receptor (beta chain) is drawn from a study of cytomegalovirus exposure and HLA in healthy donors. On this clone: The target antigen is unknown.

V gave up 6 bases and J gave up 5 bases, with 19 bases separating them. This CDR3 is 15 amino acids long. Germline loops: CDR1 MNHNY, CDR2 SVGAGI (reference sequence). Study-level results: Some V segments, including TRBV6-2 and TRBV6-3, were excluded as indistinguishable. CMV serostatus alone was available as immune exposure information. Sequencing had likely introduced a cluster of highly shared sequence variants as an artifact. Despite most TCR sequences being rare, some public TCRs occurred in many donors.

Primers for the PCR totalled 60 Vbeta and 13 Jbeta. Data came from immunoSEQ multiplex PCR; TCRdb stores just in-frame clones and leaves some out. Counted here are some 150,000 clones, less than 85% occurring once; the ten biggest clones make up 6.5% to 7.5%. The chain employs TRBV6-6 and TRBJ1-1, with a possible D match to TRBD1 (5 bases). Sequenced input: PBMCs. This clonotype was obtained from a woman aged 50 to 65 in good health and CMV-seropositive. CDR3: CASSLYGAMRTEAFF. The CDR3 nucleotides are TGTGCCAGCAGCCTCTATGGGGCGATGCGGACTGAAGCTTTCTTT.